This T cell receptor beta chain was recovered during a study of blood T cell repertoires in COVID-19. Background on the study: Acute and convalescent COVID-19 specimens originated in the United States, Italy and Spain. PBMCs, B-cell-depleted T cells, or T cells provided the cDNA or gDNA that made up the material.

The CDR3 runs 13 residues. Trimming cost V 7 bases and J 4 bases; bases outside gene matches: 5. Those enrolled in Seattle joined during active infection and were followed longitudinally afterward. The protocol was immunoSEQ multiplex PCR, while the TCRdb copy is restricted to in-frame clones and leaves out a portion. The table records 400,000 to 450,000 clones, around 90% of them present only once. The sample was peripheral blood. V and J are TRBV23-1 and TRBJ2-3; TRBD2 aligns across 7 bases. TRBV23-1 is placed among ORFs of uncertain function. The clonotype was recovered from a man in his late teens or twenties with COVID-19, enrolled during active disease. This CDR3 is CASTWGRADTQYF. The CDR3, as DNA: TGCGCCAGCACTTGGGGGAGGGCAGATACGCAGTATTTT.